This TCR beta chain was identified in a study of blood T cell repertoires in COVID-19. This clone was observed a single time. Profiling relied on immunoSEQ multiplex PCR, and the TCRdb table lists in-frame clones only, not all of them. Of approximately 110,000 clones in the sample, 75% to 90% were seen once. CDR1 and CDR2 from the germline V gene are LGHNA and YSLEER. V gave up 1 base and J gave up 4 bases; unmatched junction bases: 3. This CDR3 has 15 amino acids. The TCR sequence derives from a woman of 80 years or more with COVID-19, enrolled during active disease. Material for sequencing was peripheral blood. The chain joins TRBV4-3 to TRBJ2-7; TRBD1 matches 11 bases. CDR3 nucleotides: TGCGCCAGCAGCCAAGCAGGGACAGGGGGGTACGAGCAGTACTTC. This gives the protein CASSQAGTGGYEQYF.